This paragraph reports one T cell receptor (beta chain). This specimen comes from a study of radiation and T cells in renal cell carcinoma. Time point of the sample: blood 2 weeks post-SBRT. As to treatment: 15 Gy SBRT to primary tumor, nephrectomy 4 weeks later. Clear cell pathology was present in this patient's renal cell carcinoma. This CDR3 region has 14 residues. V lost 2 bases, J lost 5 bases, and 13 bases lay in between. The germline gives CDR1 LGHNA, CDR2 YNFKEQ. Sequencing was performed with immunoSEQ multiplex PCR; in TCRdb, only in-frame clones are kept and a portion is missing. The sample carries 150,000 or so clones, roughly 87% recorded once.

This chain joins TRBV4-2 and TRBJ2-7; perhaps TRBD2 as D (6 bases). The specimen was blood, collected from a patient whose treatment included radiotherapy and nephrectomy. The sequence was collected from a woman aged 45-59 years with renal cell carcinoma. The CDR3 DNA follows: TGTGCCAGCAGCCAACACGGGGGAAAGAACGAGCAGTACTTC. Protein: CASSQHGGKNEQYF.